This T cell receptor beta chain was sequenced for a study of T cell repertoires in cytomegalovirus infection. Looking at the study overall: CMV infection plus the matching HLA type was flagged by public TCR beta signatures.

The CDR3 is made up of 14 amino acids. Germline CDR1 reads KGHSH; CDR2 reads LQKENI. Trimming removed 5 bases from V and 1 base from J; junction bases left unmatched: 4. Overall study results and limits: People with CMV and the relevant HLA were identified by cumulative public TCR beta family frequency. Clonotypes of TCR beta that were HLA-C-restricted and CMV-specific dominated the ex vivo response.

This clonotype has just a few counts. What it binds is unknown. TCRdb re-called the reads with MiXCR, one entry per CDR3 protein. The table includes more than 400,000 distinct CDR3 sequences, about 25% detected once. Source material: PBMCs. This receptor was obtained from a human donor in good health (CMV status not recorded). Some clones in this sample may be carry-over from other donors' samples. The chain has TRBV18 and TRBJ1-2; TRBD1 matches at 7 bases. The CDR3 loop reads CASSTDRDNYGYTF. In nucleotides, the CDR3 is TGTGCCAGCTCAACAGACAGGGATAACTATGGCTACACCTTC.